The 19 T cell receptor beta chains below all came from one sample that was sequenced in a study of T-cell reconstitution after alpha-beta-depleted transplantation in children. This sample's TCRbeta library carried unique molecular identifier barcodes. TCRdb independently ran MiXCR on the PCR reads; one entry per CDR3 protein. This sample has hundreds of thousands of distinct CDR3 sequences, with about an eighth found just once. Sequencing was performed on PBMCs, taken before TCRalphabeta/CD19-depleted stem cell transplant. The receptors stem from a girl aged 2 to 9 with congenital amegakaryocytic thrombocytopenia, due to receive a stem cell transplant.

V is TRBV10-3 and J is TRBJ2-1; TRBD2 aligns across 9 bases. J was trimmed by 8 bases and V by 0 bases; bases with no gene match: 8. The length of the CDR3 is 16 residues. The germline V gene has CDR1 ENHRY and CDR2 SYGVKD. As DNA, the CDR3 is TGTGCCATCAGTGAGTCGACGGGTGCGGGAGGGGATGAGCAGTTCTTC. It is translated as CAISESTGAGGDEQFF.

The table lists this clonotype with a few counts. The chain links TRBV15 to TRBJ2-1; 7 bases align to TRBD2. Germline V gene lookup returns CDR1 LNHNV and CDR2 YYDKDF (reference sequence). The V segment lost 0 bases and the J segment 5 bases; nucleotides outside the gene matches: 16. There are 19 residues in the CDR3. The CDR3 DNA follows: TGTGCCACCAGCAGAGATCTAGGTCGTGTGGGACTACCCGACAATGAGCAGTTCTTC. Its protein is CATSRDLGRVGLPDNEQFF.

This clonotype came up many times. The V gene is TRBV3-1, the J gene TRBJ2-6; TRBD2 matches at 10 bases. In germline, CDR1 is LGHDT, CDR2 YNNKEL (reference sequence). The CDR3 is made up of 18 amino acids. With 4 bases clipped from V and 3 bases from J, the junction kept 9 bases outside the gene matches. The CDR3 reads CASSLGGLALYGANVLTF. The CDR3, as DNA: TGTGCCAGCAGCCTCGGGGGACTAGCGTTGTATGGGGCCAACGTCCTGACTTTC.

This clonotype was observed many times. The chain combines TRBV29-1 with TRBJ2-3, with D perhaps matching TRBD1 or TRBD2 (6 bases each). Trimming left V 0 bases short and J 1 base short, with 11 bases between. Germline V lookup: CDR1 SQVTM, CDR2 ANQGSEA. The CDR3 has 15 residues. The CDR3, as DNA: TGCAGCGTTGAAGATAGGGGGGCTGGCACAGATACGCAGTATTTT. This sequence encodes CSVEDRGAGTDTQYF.

CDR3 loop: CASSEGSRAYEQYF. CDR3 nucleotide sequence: TGTGCCAGCAGTGAAGGGAGCAGGGCATACGAGCAGTACTTC. This chain uses TRBV25-1 with TRBJ2-7; D tentatively fits TRBD1 or TRBD2 (5 bases each). V was cut by 2 bases and J by 4 bases, with 12 bases left in between. Germline assignment: CDR1 MGHDK and CDR2 SYGVNS. The CDR3 covers 14 residues.

This clonotype was counted at least ten times. The chain uses TRBV5-1 and TRBJ2-1; D is perhaps TRBD2 (6 bases). Germline V gene sequence: CDR1 SGHRS, CDR2 YFSETQ. This CDR3 has 15 amino acids. Trimming left V 7 bases short and J 7 bases short, with 21 bases between. As DNA, the CDR3 is TGCGCCAGCTCCCCCGGAGGGCCAGCGTGGAATGAGCAGTTCTTC. It specifies CASSPGGPAWNEQFF. Using reference TRBV5-1 and TRBJ2-1 for the parts outside the CDR3, the full variable domain is KAGVTQTPRYLIKTRGQQVTLSCSPISGHRSVSWYQQTPGQGLQFLFEYFSETQRNKGNFPGRFSGRQFSNSRSEMNVSTLELGDSALYLCASSPGGPAWNEQFFGPGTRLTVL.

This clonotype has only a few counts. The gene calls are TRBV20-1 and TRBJ2-7; 11 bases map to TRBD2. J was trimmed by 2 bases and V by 0 bases; bases with no gene match: 3. In germline, CDR1 is DFQATT, CDR2 SNEGSKA (reference sequence). The CDR3 consists of 15 residues. The CDR3 coding sequence is TGCAGTGCTAGAGAAGGGACTAGCGGAACCTACGAGCAGTACTTC. Encoded protein: CSAREGTSGTYEQYF.

This clonotype has ten or more counts. The chain is built from TRBV12-3 or TRBV12-4 and TRBJ2-3; D may be TRBD2 (6 bases). CDR3 size: 14 residues. Trimming removed 5 bases at V and 1 base at J, with 10 bases between. The CDR3 nucleotides read TGTGCCAGCAGTATCGGCGGGGGCACAGATACGCAGTATTTT. Amino acids: CASSIGGGTDTQYF.

This clonotype was detected only a few times. The rearrangement uses TRBV5-1 and TRBJ2-5; D is unresolved. The V end lost 3 bases, the J end lost 6 bases, and 6 bases lay between the germline ends. Germline V CDR1 and CDR2: SGHRS, YFSETQ. The CDR3 spans 11 residues. The CDR3 protein is CASSSRQTQYF. The CDR3 bases are TGCGCCAGCAGCTCCAGACAGACCCAGTACTTC. Using reference TRBV5-1 and TRBJ2-5 for the parts outside the CDR3, the full variable domain is KAGVTQTPRYLIKTRGQQVTLSCSPISGHRSVSWYQQTPGQGLQFLFEYFSETQRNKGNFPGRFSGRQFSNSRSEMNVSTLELGDSALYLCASSSRQTQYFGPGTRLLVL.

This clonotype was counted ten times or more. V usage is TRBV7-6 and J usage is TRBJ2-7; D is perhaps TRBD1 (6 bases). V was shortened by 0 bases and J by 0 bases, with 12 bases between the two germline ends. The CDR3 has 16 residues. The germline CDR1 and CDR2 sequences are SGHVS and FNYEAQ. The CDR3 DNA follows: TGTGCCAGCAGCTTAGCGGGGGCCCCCATCTCCTACGAGCAGTACTTC. The encoded protein is CASSLAGAPISYEQYF.

This clonotype was counted ten times or more. The J gene is TRBJ1-4, the V gene TRBV20-1, with D tentatively TRBD1 (6 bases). Trimming removed 3 bases from V and 8 bases from J, with 16 bases in between. This CDR3 contains 14 residues. Germline loops: CDR1 DFQATT, CDR2 SNEGSKA (reference sequence). CDR3 sequence (DNA): TGCAGTGCTAGCCAGGGACTCAGGGGAGAAAAACTGTTTTTT. It yields the protein CSASQGLRGEKLFF.

This clonotype was recorded many times. This chain uses TRBV29-1 with TRBJ2-1, with D perhaps TRBD2 (7 bases). Trimming left V 5 bases short and J 3 bases short, with 23 bases between. Germline-derived CDR1 and CDR2 are SQVTM and ANQGSEA. This CDR3 has 17 residues. In DNA, the CDR3 is TGCAGCGTTCCAGGGGTAGATGCGGGAGTTCTCTACAATGAGCAGTTCTTC. Protein product: CSVPGVDAGVLYNEQFF.

This clonotype has ten or more counts. The chain uses TRBV7-2 and TRBJ2-4; D may be TRBD2 (6 bases). V was shortened by 1 base and J by 6 bases, with 13 bases between the two germline ends. In germline, CDR1 is SGHTA, CDR2 FQGNSA. The CDR3 sequence is 15 residues long. CDR3 residues: CASSLVSLGGNIQYF. The CDR3 bases are TGTGCCAGCAGCTTAGTCTCGCTCGGGGGAAACATTCAGTACTTC.

This clonotype was counted many times. The V call is TRBV20-1, the J call TRBJ2-2, with 9 bases fitting TRBD1. Germline V CDR1 and CDR2: DFQATT, SNEGSKA (reference sequence). The CDR3 covers 15 residues. V shed 6 bases, J shed 3 bases, and the junction held 8 bases outside the gene matches. CDR3 nucleotide sequence: TGCAGTGCCCATTCGGGACAGGGCTACACCGGGGAGCTGTTTTTT. Protein: CSAHSGQGYTGELFF.

This clonotype appeared a few times. This chain uses TRBV15 with TRBJ1-5; D is undetermined. The V end was cut by 1 base, the J end by 9 bases, with 19 bases between. Germline CDR1 reads LNHNV; CDR2 reads YYDKDF (reference sequence). The CDR3 runs 16 residues. CDR3 sequence: CATSRALSLIPSPQHF. The DNA for the CDR3 is TGTGCCACCAGCAGAGCTTTGTCCCTAATCCCATCGCCCCAGCATTTT.

This clonotype was seen many times. The genes are TRBV27 and TRBJ2-1; D gene unclear. V shed 4 bases and J shed 8 bases, with 6 bases lying between them. The CDR3 is 11 amino acids. Germline CDR1 and CDR2: MNHEY and SMNVEV (reference sequence). The CDR3 loop reads CASSWLDEQFF. Written as DNA, the CDR3 is TGTGCCAGCAGTTGGCTCGATGAGCAGTTCTTC.

This clonotype was counted only a few times. For the CDR3, the DNA is TGTGCCAGCAGCCCCTTGGGGAGTAGAGAGACCCAGTACTTC. Its protein product is CASSPLGSRETQYF. V usage is TRBV5-6 and J usage is TRBJ2-5, with TRBD2 as a possible D gene (5 bases). Trimming took 4 bases from V and 4 from J, leaving 14 bases between them. Germline assignment: CDR1 SGHDT and CDR2 YYEEEE. The CDR3 sequence is 14 residues long.

In regard to this clonotype: This may be a read error: a much more frequent sequence differs by one nucleotide. The chain recombines TRBV21-1 with TRBJ2-3. TRBV21-1 is listed as a pseudogene. This CDR3 is built from 10 residues. CDR3 loop: CASSKDTQYF. The DNA for the CDR3 is TGTGCCAGCAGCAAAGATACGCAGTATTTT.

The sample holds many counts of this clonotype. The V call is TRBV30, the J call TRBJ2-2; D is uncertain. Germline lookup yields CDR1 GTSNPN and CDR2 SVGIG (reference sequence). The CDR3 runs to 10 residues. V gave up 2 bases and J gave up 5 bases, with 0 bases separating them. As DNA, the CDR3 is TGTGCCTGGAGTACCGGGGAGCTGTTTTTT. It is translated as CAWSTGELFF.